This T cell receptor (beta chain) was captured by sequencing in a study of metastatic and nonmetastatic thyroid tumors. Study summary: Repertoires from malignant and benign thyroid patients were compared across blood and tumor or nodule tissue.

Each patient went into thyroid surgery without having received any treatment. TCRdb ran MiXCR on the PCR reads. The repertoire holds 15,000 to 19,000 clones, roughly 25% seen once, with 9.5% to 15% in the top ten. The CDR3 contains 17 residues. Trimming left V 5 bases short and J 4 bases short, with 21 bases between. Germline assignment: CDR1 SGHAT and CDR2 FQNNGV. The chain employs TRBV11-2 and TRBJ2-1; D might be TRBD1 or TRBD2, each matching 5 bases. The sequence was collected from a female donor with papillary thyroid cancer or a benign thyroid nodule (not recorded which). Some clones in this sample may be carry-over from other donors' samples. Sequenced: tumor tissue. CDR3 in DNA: TGTGCCAGCAGCCTAGGTGGGGGAGAGGAACTATACAATGAGCAGTTCTTC. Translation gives CASSLGGGEELYNEQFF.